This record covers a single T cell receptor (beta chain). Its target is unknown. TCRdb's copy holds only in-frame clones and misses some; the assay was immunoSEQ multiplex PCR. The sample has about 79,000 clones; 80% to 90% are singletons. Pooled together were second doses at about 4 or about 12 weeks. This sample is part of a study of T cell responses to AZD1222 COVID-19 vaccine. Overall study results and limits: In all cases, repertoires were sampled only after the peak T cell response. Vaccine-associated CD4 TCRs spanned spike, dominant at 160-218 and 743-854. An increase in Spike-specific TCR breadth and depth was observed after two AZD1222 doses.

The sample in question was peripheral blood, obtained 28 days after the second AZD1222 dose. The clonotype was recovered from an adult who received the AZD1222 COVID-19 vaccine.

CDR3 residues: CAWSGGTGRDSGNTIYF. CDR3 coding DNA: TGTGCCTGGAGTGGTGGCACAGGTCGAGACTCTGGAAACACCATATATTTT. The chain employs TRBV30 and TRBJ1-3, with a possible D match to TRBD1 (5 bases). V lost 1 base, J lost 0 bases, and 16 bases lay in between. The CDR3 sequence is 17 residues long. Germline CDR1 is GTSNPN and CDR2 is SVGIG (reference sequence).